This T cell receptor (beta chain) stems from a study of molecular identifiers for immune sequencing clone quantification (dated by TCRdb to between 2018 and 2020). Turning to the overall study: For a replicate experiment, RNA from approximately 20,000 or 100,000 naive CD8 T cells was divided into five aliquots, and four of the five aliquots were sequenced. This methods study used CD8 T cells to benchmark TCR RNA copy counting and molecular-identifier clustering-based TCR repertoire sequencing (MIDCIRS). Broad study findings and their caveats: The naive libraries included spiked-in Jurkat TCR RNA (about ten copies' worth), and this RNA is not part of the donor repertoire. Even against a background of about 960,000 naive CD8 T cells, spiked-in Jurkat TCR RNA amounting to a single cell's worth was reported to be detectable. Clones above 20 RNA copies held over 99% of molecules in CMV-specific effector cells but under 1% in naive cells. Without barcode sub-clustering, chimeric consensus sequences inflated TCR diversity; chimeras reached as high as 47%. Identical TCR molecules sharing a barcode could cause highly expanded clone sizes to be underestimated. Modeling estimated about three recovered TCR RNA copies per cell, compared with about 10 by digital PCR, which implies 30% to 35% capture efficiency.

The germline V gene specifies SGHDT as CDR1 and YYEEEE as CDR2. The CDR3 spans 15 residues, from the cysteine through the phenylalanine. The kept DNA is CDR3 alone, 45 bases in frame from the first base. Trimming removed 4 bases from V and 0 bases from J; the gene matches leave 6 bases unexplained. The protocol used for the library was PCR. Sequencing was performed on an Illumina HiSeq 4000. Bulk TCR libraries were generated as previously described, with the TCR primers listed in Table S5 used. The Qiagen AllPrep DNA/RNA kit was used to purify total RNA. Before analysis, reads from multiple sequencing runs of the same library were pooled. As for how the authors treated the data: Reads were retained only if their TCR constant sequence matched exactly, and those retained reads were trimmed to 150 nt and grouped according to their 12-nt molecular barcodes. Reads in each barcode group were sub-clustered using a 15% Levenshtein threshold, and a quality-weighted consensus sequence was built for each RNA molecule. Non-functional sequences were excluded, and lower-count sequences lying one edit away from another sequence were also excluded. Based on fitting two negative binomial distributions, any barcode sub-cluster with under 20% of the maximum read count was discarded. TCRdb handled the public reads itself, with Q25 trimming in fastp and clone calling in MiXCR, and kept productive beta chains. Each entry is one CDR3 protein sequence, shown with its most common DNA and genes. The V and J calls were determined by TCRdb, not by the authors. Recorded for this sample are approximately 54,000 distinct CDR3 sequences; 20% to 25% of them occurred a single time. The ten largest make up under 2% of the sample.

This clonotype came up many times. The specificity of this receptor is unknown. Base-call qualities are not available, and no considerably larger clone is one nucleotide away. Libraries of naive CD8 T cells were built from anywhere between about 17,000 and 1,000,000 sorted cells, with 10%, 30% or 50% of the purified RNA used. On a BD FACSAria II, naive CD8 T cells were FACS-sorted as CD8+CD4-CCR7+CD45RA+ and collected into RLT Plus buffer. To test detection sensitivity, Jurkat RNA equal to ten TCR copies was added to samples of about 17,000-1,100,000 naive CD8 T cells. CD8 T cells were enriched with RosetteSep CD8+ T Cell Enrichment Cocktail and Ficoll-Paque, followed by ACK red cell lysis.

What was sequenced was naive CD8+ T cells from blood, with Jurkat cell RNA spiked in. The cell subset or site tag for this specimen amounts to: FACS-sorted CD8+CD4-CCR7+CD45RA+ naive T cells. This receptor was identified in a human donor in good health. Some libraries in this study had Jurkat cell RNA spiked in. The V and J genes are TRBV5-6 and TRBJ2-7; TRBD1 lines up with 8 middle nucleotides. The DNA sequence is TGTGCCAGCAGCCCGTGGACAGGGAGCTCCTACGAGCAGTACTTC. Protein translation: CASSPWTGSSYEQYF.